This T cell receptor beta chain was recorded in a study of neurological immune-mediated disorders. Study-level findings and limits: Patients with HTLV-1-associated myelopathy had the highest level of TCR clonal expansion, whereas patients with multiple sclerosis had the lowest level, falling beneath the level found in healthy controls. There were no CDR3 amino acid sequences shared by expanded clones across subjects, a result suggesting private repertoires in all groups. There was no clinical or MRI feature that was associated with the multiple sclerosis repertoire cluster.

Where libraries were unsorted, they were derived from 2 million PBMCs stored at -80 degrees C. TCRdb processed the 5' RACE reads anew with MiXCR; each CDR3 protein has one entry. The repertoire consists of 55,000 to 85,000 distinct CDR3 sequences, with about 3% occurring once and the leading ten covering roughly 5%. This clonotype occurred many times. The target antigen is unknown. The CDR3 loop spans 11 amino acids. The V gene's germline CDR1 is MNHEY and CDR2 SVGAGI. The origin of this receptor is a woman aged 45-59 years with multiple sclerosis. The chain couples TRBV6-5 to TRBJ2-1; possible D gene TRBD2, 5 bases. Sequencing was carried out using PBMCs. In nucleotides, the CDR3 is TGTTGCGCGGGTGTTTACAATGAGCAGTTCTTC. This gives the protein CCAGVYNEQFF.